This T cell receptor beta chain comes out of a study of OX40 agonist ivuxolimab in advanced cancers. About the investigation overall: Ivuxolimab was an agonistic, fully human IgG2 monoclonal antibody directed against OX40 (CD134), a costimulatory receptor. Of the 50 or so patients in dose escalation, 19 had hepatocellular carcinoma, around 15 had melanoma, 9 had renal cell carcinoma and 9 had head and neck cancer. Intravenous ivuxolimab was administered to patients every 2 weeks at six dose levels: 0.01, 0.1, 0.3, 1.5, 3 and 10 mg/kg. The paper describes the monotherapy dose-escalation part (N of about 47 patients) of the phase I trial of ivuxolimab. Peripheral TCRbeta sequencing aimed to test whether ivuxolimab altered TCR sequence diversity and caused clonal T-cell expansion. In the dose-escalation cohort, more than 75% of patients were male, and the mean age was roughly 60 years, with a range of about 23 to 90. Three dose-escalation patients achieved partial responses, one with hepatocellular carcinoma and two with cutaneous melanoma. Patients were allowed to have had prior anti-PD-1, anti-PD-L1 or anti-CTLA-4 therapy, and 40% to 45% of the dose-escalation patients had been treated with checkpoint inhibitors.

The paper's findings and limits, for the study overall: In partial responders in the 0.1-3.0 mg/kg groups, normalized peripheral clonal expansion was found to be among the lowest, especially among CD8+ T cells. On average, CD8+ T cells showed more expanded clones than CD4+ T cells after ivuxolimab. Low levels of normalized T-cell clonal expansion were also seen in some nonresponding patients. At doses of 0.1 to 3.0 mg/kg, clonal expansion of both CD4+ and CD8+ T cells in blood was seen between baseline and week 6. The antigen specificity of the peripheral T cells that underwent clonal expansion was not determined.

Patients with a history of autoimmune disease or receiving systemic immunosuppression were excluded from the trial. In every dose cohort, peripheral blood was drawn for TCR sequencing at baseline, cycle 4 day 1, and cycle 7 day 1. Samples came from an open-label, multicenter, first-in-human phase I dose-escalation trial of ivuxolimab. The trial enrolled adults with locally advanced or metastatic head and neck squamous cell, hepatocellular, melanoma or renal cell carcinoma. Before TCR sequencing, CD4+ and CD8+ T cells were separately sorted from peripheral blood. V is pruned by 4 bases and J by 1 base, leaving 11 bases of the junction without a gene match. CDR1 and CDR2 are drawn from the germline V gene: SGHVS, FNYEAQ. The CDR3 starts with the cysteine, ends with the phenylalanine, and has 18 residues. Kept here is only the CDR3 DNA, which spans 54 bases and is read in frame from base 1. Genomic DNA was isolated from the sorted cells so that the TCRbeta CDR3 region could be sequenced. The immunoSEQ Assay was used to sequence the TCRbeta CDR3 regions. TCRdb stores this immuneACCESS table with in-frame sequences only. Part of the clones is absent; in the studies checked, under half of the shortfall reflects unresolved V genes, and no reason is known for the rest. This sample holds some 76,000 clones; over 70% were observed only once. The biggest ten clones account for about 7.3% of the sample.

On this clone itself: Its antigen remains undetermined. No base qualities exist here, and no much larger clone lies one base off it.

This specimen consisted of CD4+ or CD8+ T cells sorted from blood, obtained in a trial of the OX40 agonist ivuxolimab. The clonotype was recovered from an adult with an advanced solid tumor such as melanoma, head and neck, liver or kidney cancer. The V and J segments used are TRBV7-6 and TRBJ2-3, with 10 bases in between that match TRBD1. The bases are TGTGCCAGCAGCTACCGGGACAGGGGAGAATTGGGCACAGATACGCAGTATTTT. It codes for CASSYRDRGELGTDTQYF.